The source of this T cell receptor (beta chain) is a study of shared clonotypes between healthy human individuals. Broader study findings: Among donors, the sharing of clonotypes was expected to be influenced by sequencing depth.

Data came from immunoSEQ multiplex PCR; TCRdb stores just in-frame clones and leaves some out. The data contain a few million clones, more than 85% of them singletons. Trimming shortened V by 4 bases and J by 5 bases, and 17 bases separated the two germline ends. Germline CDR1 and CDR2: LNHNV and YYDKDF (reference sequence). The length of the CDR3 is 15 residues. About this clone: The antigen is unknown.

The receptor was derived from a man aged 18-30 years in good health. Some clones in this sample may be carry-over from other donors' samples. The rearrangement uses TRBV15 and TRBJ1-2, with D unclear. Sequencing was done on a sample of naive CD4+ T cells from PBMCs. Regarding subset: CD45RA+ positively selected. The CDR3 protein is CATSTSMGSIYGYTF. The CDR3 region has the DNA TGTGCCACCAGCACCTCAATGGGTTCGATTTATGGCTACACCTTC. Looking up the rest from reference TRBV15 and TRBJ1-2 gives the full variable domain: DAMVIQNPRYQVTQFGKPVTLSCSQTLNHNVMYWYQQKSSQAPKLLFHYYDKDFNNEADTPDNFQSRRPNTSFCFLDIRSPGLGDTAMYLCATSTSMGSIYGYTFGSGTRLTVV.